Listed below are T cell receptor beta chains from one sample, sequenced in a study of OX40 agonist ivuxolimab in advanced cancers. Data came from immunoSEQ multiplex PCR; TCRdb stores just in-frame clones and leaves some out. The table records 17,000 or so clones, about four fifths of them present only once. The starting material was CD4+ or CD8+ T cells sorted from blood, obtained in a trial of the OX40 agonist ivuxolimab. The receptors originated from an adult with an advanced solid tumor such as melanoma, head and neck, liver or kidney cancer. CDR3s include the opening cysteine and the closing phenylalanine or tryptophan. The order of the fields is clone size, D gene, V gene, J gene, CDR3 protein, CDR3 DNA. The D gene is left open where the match is weak. A row's size may be missing; if present it is once, few, many or a size class.

once	TRBD2	TRBV6-1	TRBJ2-1	CASRELAGGLNSYNEQFF	TGTGCCAGCAGGGAACTAGCGGGGGGGCTTAATTCCTACAATGAGCAGTTCTTC
.	TRBD2	TRBV13	TRBJ2-3	CASSPTSGRYISPDTQYF	TGTGCCAGCAGCCCGACTAGCGGGAGGTATATAAGTCCAGATACGCAGTATTTT
few	.	TRBV5-1	TRBJ2-1	CASSLGGPYYNEQFF	TGCGCCAGCAGCTTGGGGGGTCCCTACTACAATGAGCAGTTCTTC
.	.	TRBV5-4	TRBJ2-7	CASSPDGYEQYF	TGTGCCAGCAGCCCCGACGGCTACGAGCAGTACTTC
.	.	TRBV27	TRBJ2-1	CASSLGGLYNEQFF	TGTGCCAGCAGTTTAGGAGGGCTGTACAATGAGCAGTTCTTC
.	.	TRBV29-1	TRBJ1-1	CSVGPVGTEAFF	TGCAGCGTTGGACCCGTTGGGACTGAAGCTTTCTTT
.	.	TRBV10-2	TRBJ2-5	CASGTLGQTQYF	TGCGCCAGCGGGACTCTGGGACAGACCCAGTACTTC
.	.	TRBV5-4	TRBJ2-5	CASSLRGGQETQYF	TGTGCCAGCAGCTTGCGAGGGGGTCAAGAGACCCAGTACTTC
.	.	TRBV10-3	TRBJ2-7	CAIGGAYEQYF	TGTGCCATCGGAGGGGCCTACGAGCAGTACTTC
medium-sized	.	TRBV7-9	TRBJ1-1	CASSQQPEAFF	TGTGCCAGCAGCCAACAGCCCGAAGCTTTCTTT
few	TRBD1	TRBV11-2	TRBJ2-1	CASSLVGTGVPSSYNEQFF	TGTGCCAGCAGCTTAGTTGGGACAGGGGTTCCTAGCTCCTACAATGAGCAGTTCTTC
.	.	TRBV4-1	TRBJ2-1	CASSQPELVNEQFF	TGCGCCAGCAGCCAACCCGAACTAGTTAATGAGCAGTTCTTC
.	.	TRBV27	TRBJ2-7	CASSLGLTYEQYF	TGTGCCAGCAGTCTTGGACTAACCTACGAGCAGTACTTC
.	.	TRBV7-9	TRBJ2-7	CASSSEPLSYEQYF	TGTGCCAGCAGCTCCGAGCCTCTCAGCTACGAGCAGTACTTC
.	TRBD1	TRBV7-3	TRBJ2-2	CASSLTNGDRDETGELFF	TGTGCCAGCAGCTTAACTAACGGGGACAGGGACGAGACCGGGGAGCTGTTTTTT
.	.	TRBV9	TRBJ2-1	CASSVAWGVSSYNEQFF	TGTGCCAGCAGCGTAGCTTGGGGGGTGAGCTCCTACAATGAGCAGTTCTTC
.	.	TRBV9	TRBJ2-1	CASSLGGENYNEQFF	TGTGCCAGCAGCCTCGGCGGGGAAAATTACAATGAGCAGTTCTTC
.	.	TRBV5-6	TRBJ2-5	CASSFGETQYF	TGTGCCAGCAGCTTCGGAGAGACCCAGTACTTC
.	.	TRBV4-1	TRBJ1-1	CASSQEPGGGYDAEAFF	TGCGCCAGCAGCCAAGAGCCGGGGGGAGGGTATGATGCTGAAGCTTTCTTT
.	.	TRBV6-1	TRBJ2-7	CAASHRVFYEQYF	TGTGCCGCCAGTCATCGGGTGTTTTACGAGCAGTACTTC
once	.	TRBV4-1	TRBJ1-4	CASSQDSEKLFF	TGCGCCAGCAGCCAGGACAGCGAAAAACTGTTTTTT
medium-sized	.	TRBV27	TRBJ1-5	CASSSGDDNQHF	TGTGCCAGCAGTTCTGGGGACGATAACCAGCATTTT
.	TRBD1	TRBV10-1	TRBJ2-1	CASSDRGAYNEQFF	TGCGCCAGCAGCGACAGGGGAGCCTACAATGAGCAGTTCTTC
.	.	TRBV28	TRBJ1-1	CASSLSPPPSNTEAFF	TGTGCCAGCAGTTTATCCCCCCCTCCTTCGAACACTGAAGCTTTCTTT
.	.	TRBV7-9	TRBJ1-3	CASSASLIISGNTIYF	TGTGCCAGCAGCGCCTCCCTGATAATCTCTGGAAACACCATATATTTT
.	.	TRBV28	TRBJ1-1	CASSLGPGGWETEAFF	TGTGCCAGCAGTTTAGGCCCCGGCGGGTGGGAAACTGAAGCTTTCTTT
.	.	TRBV15	TRBJ1-3	CATSRDHGQRNTIYF	TGTGCCACCAGCAGAGATCACGGACAGAGAAACACCATATATTTT
medium-sized	.	TRBV5-6	TRBJ2-7	CASSFAGSSYEQYF	TGTGCCAGCAGCTTTGCGGGGAGCTCCTACGAGCAGTACTTC
.	TRBD1	TRBV4-1	TRBJ1-1	CASSKLQGAGTEAFF	TGCGCCAGCAGCAAACTACAGGGGGCGGGCACTGAAGCTTTCTTT
.	.	TRBV11-2	TRBJ2-3	CASRVTDTQYF	TGTGCCAGCAGAGTCACGGATACGCAGTATTTT
medium-sized	TRBD1	TRBV13	TRBJ2-5	CASSLGHLGARDRKYF	TGTGCCAGCAGCTTAGGCCACCTGGGCGCCCGGGACAGGAAGTACTTC
.	TRBD2	TRBV5-1	TRBJ2-1	CASSFGRGGNNEQFF	TGCGCCAGCAGCTTCGGGAGGGGAGGTAACAATGAGCAGTTCTTC
.	.	TRBV7-6	TRBJ1-1	CASSLSPSGNTEAFF	TGTGCCAGCAGCTTAAGTCCTTCAGGGAACACTGAAGCTTTCTTT
.	TRBD1	TRBV2	TRBJ1-2	CASRAGQGLGYTF	TGTGCCAGCAGGGCGGGACAGGGACTTGGCTACACCTTC
.	.	TRBV5-4	TRBJ2-2	CASSQRDGTGELFF	TGTGCCAGCAGCCAACGGGACGGGACCGGGGAGCTGTTTTTT
many	.	TRBV9	TRBJ1-5	CASSPEGSPNQPQHF	TGTGCCAGCAGCCCAGAGGGCAGTCCCAATCAGCCCCAGCATTTT
.	.	TRBV5-4	TRBJ2-2	CASSFYTGELFF	TGTGCCAGCAGCTTTTATACCGGGGAGCTGTTTTTT
.	.	TRBV11-1	TRBJ1-2	CASSFWGRDYGYTF	TGTGCCAGCAGCTTCTGGGGGCGGGACTATGGCTACACCTTC
few	.	TRBV19	TRBJ2-7	CASSLTIRYEQYF	TGTGCCAGTAGTCTGACTATCCGCTACGAGCAGTACTTC
.	.	TRBV27	TRBJ2-1	CASSQGSSYNEQFF	TGTGCCAGCAGCCAGGGCAGTTCCTACAATGAGCAGTTCTTC
.	.	TRBV10-3	TRBJ2-1	CAISESDYISEGTSYNEQFF	TGTGCCATCAGTGAGTCAGATTATATCTCCGAGGGCACTTCCTACAATGAGCAGTTCTTC
.	.	TRBV9	TRBJ2-7	CASSPGVTSYEQYF	TGTGCCAGCAGCCCTGGGGTGACTAGCTACGAGCAGTACTTC
.	.	TRBV5-4	TRBJ2-5	CASSLPGKQTQYF	TGTGCCAGCAGCTTGCCGGGAAAGCAGACCCAGTACTTC
.	.	TRBV7-8	TRBJ2-3	CASSLVAASTDTQYF	TGTGCCAGCAGCTTAGTCGCGGCTAGCACAGATACGCAGTATTTT
.	TRBD2	TRBV29-1	TRBJ2-3	CSVDGLAGTDTQYF	TGCAGCGTTGACGGCCTAGCGGGCACAGATACGCAGTATTTT
.	TRBD1	TRBV9	TRBJ1-4	CASSLGTDGKLFF	TGTGCCAGCAGTCTGGGGACAGATGGAAAACTGTTTTTT
medium-sized	.	TRBV14	TRBJ2-1	CASSQSYNEQFF	TGTGCCAGCAGCCAGTCCTACAATGAGCAGTTCTTC
.	.	TRBV5-3	TRBJ2-7	CARSLAHTTTYEQYF	TGTGCCAGAAGCTTGGCCCACACTACAACCTACGAGCAGTACTTC
.	TRBD1	TRBV10-1	TRBJ1-2	CASSESTGAGGGGYTF	TGCGCCAGCAGTGAGTCCACGGGGGCAGGGGGGGGTGGCTACACCTTC
few	TRBD2	TRBV10-1	TRBJ2-3	CASSVQPGTSGTDTQYF	TGCGCCAGCAGTGTCCAGCCAGGGACTAGCGGCACAGATACGCAGTATTTT
.	.	TRBV7-9	TRBJ1-1	CASSLAGLQNTEAFF	TGTGCCAGCAGCTTAGCAGGACTTCAGAACACTGAAGCTTTCTTT
.	TRBD1	TRBV27	TRBJ2-5	CASSGTGDSTETQYF	TGTGCCAGCAGCGGGACAGGGGACTCTACAGAGACCCAGTACTTC